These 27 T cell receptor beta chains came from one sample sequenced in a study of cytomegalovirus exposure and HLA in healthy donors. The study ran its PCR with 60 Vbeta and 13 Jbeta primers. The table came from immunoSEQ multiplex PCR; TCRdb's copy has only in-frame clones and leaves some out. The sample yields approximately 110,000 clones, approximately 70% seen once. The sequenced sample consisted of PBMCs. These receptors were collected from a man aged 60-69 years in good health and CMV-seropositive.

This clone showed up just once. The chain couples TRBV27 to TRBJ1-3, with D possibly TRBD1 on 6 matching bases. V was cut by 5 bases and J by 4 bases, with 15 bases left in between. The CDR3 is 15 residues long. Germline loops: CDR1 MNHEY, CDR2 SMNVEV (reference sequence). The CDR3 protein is CASSLRQEQGNTIYF. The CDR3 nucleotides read TGTGCCAGCAGTCTCCGACAGGAACAAGGAAACACCATATATTTT.

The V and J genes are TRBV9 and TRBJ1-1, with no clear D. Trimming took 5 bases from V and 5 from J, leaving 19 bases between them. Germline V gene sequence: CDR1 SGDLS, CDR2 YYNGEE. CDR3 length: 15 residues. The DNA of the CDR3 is TGTGCCAGCAGTCGTTTTGAGAGGGTGGGAACTGAAGCTTTCTTT. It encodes CASSRFERVGTEAFF.

The CDR3 nucleotides are TGTGCCAGCTCTTCGGGCAGTAGCGGGTACCAAGAGACCCAGTACTTC. It encodes CASSSGSSGYQETQYF. The J gene is TRBJ2-5, the V gene TRBV18, with 7 bases that match TRBD2. Germline V gives CDR1 KGHSH, CDR2 LQKENI. V shed 6 bases and J 0 bases; nucleotides not matched to a gene: 10. This CDR3 comprises 16 residues.

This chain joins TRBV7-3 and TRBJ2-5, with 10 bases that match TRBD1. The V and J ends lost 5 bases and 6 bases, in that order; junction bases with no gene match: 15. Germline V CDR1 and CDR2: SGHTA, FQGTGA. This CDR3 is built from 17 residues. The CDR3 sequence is CASSPSGQGVWGQTQYF. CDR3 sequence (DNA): TGTGCCAGCAGCCCCTCTGGACAGGGGGTATGGGGGCAGACCCAGTACTTC.

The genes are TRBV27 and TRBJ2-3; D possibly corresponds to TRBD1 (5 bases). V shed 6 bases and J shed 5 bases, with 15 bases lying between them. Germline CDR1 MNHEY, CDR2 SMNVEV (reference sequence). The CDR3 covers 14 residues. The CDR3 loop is CASRASLQGDTQYF. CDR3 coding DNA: TGTGCCAGCAGAGCGTCCCTGCAGGGAGATACGCAGTATTTT.

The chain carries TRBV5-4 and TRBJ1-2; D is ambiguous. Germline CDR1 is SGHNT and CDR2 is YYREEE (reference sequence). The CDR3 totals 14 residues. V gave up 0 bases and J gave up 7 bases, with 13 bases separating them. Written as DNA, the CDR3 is TGTGCCAGCAGCTTGGAAGGGCCAGCGGTTGGCTACACCTTC. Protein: CASSLEGPAVGYTF.

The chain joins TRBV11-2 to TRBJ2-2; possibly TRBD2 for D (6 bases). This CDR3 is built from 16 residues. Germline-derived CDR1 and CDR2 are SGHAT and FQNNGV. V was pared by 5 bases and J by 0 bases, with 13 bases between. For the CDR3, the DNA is TGTGCCAGCAGCCCTCGGATAGCGGCGAACACCGGGGAGCTGTTTTTT. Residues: CASSPRIAANTGELFF. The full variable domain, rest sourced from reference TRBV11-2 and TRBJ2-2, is EAGVAQSPRYKIIEKRQSVAFWCNPISGHATLYWYQQILGQGPKLLIQFQNNGVVDDSQLPKDRFSAERLKGVDSTLKIQPAKLEDSAVYLCASSPRIAANTGELFFGEGSRLTVL.

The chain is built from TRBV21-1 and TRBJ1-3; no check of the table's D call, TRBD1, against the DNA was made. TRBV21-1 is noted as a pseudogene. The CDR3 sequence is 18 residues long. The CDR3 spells CASSKVGVDPAFENTIYF. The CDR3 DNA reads TGTGCCAGCAGCAAAGTAGGGGTAGATCCTGCTTTTGAAAACACCATATATTTT.

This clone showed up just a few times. The CDR3 coding sequence is TGTGCCAGCAGTGAAGGAAGAGGTCAGCCCCAGCATTTT. Amino acid sequence: CASSEGRGQPQHF. The chain has TRBV6-1 and TRBJ1-5; D remains ambiguous. The germline V and J ends were trimmed by 1 base and 6 bases, with 7 bases remaining between them. The CDR3 consists of 13 residues. Germline values: CDR1 MNHNS, CDR2 SASEGT.

The CDR3 spells CASSLGRELVGYTF. The CDR3 DNA reads as TGTGCCAGCAGTTTAGGGAGGGAGCTGGTTGGCTACACCTTC. The rearrangement links TRBV27 to TRBJ1-2, with D hard to call. The CDR3 runs to 14 residues. Germline V gene sequence: CDR1 MNHEY, CDR2 SMNVEV (reference sequence). V was shortened by 2 bases and J by 7 bases, with 14 bases between the two germline ends.

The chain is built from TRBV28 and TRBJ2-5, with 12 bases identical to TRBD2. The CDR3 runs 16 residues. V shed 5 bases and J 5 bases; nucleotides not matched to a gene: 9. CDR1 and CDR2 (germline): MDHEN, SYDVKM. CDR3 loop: CASSLYSSGGAETQYF. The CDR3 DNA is TGTGCCAGCAGTCTATACTCTAGCGGGGGGGCGGAGACCCAGTACTTC. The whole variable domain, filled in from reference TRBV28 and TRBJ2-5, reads DVKVTQSSRYLVKRTGEKVFLECVQDMDHENMFWYRQDPGLGLRLIYFSYDVKMKEKGDIPEGYSVSREKKERFSLILESASTNQTSMYLCASSLYSSGGAETQYFGPGTRLLVL.

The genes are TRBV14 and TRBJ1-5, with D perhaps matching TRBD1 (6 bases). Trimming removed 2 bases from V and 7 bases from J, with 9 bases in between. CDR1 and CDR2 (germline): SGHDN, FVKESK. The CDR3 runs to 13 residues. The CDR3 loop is CASSQSGDQPQHF. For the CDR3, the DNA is TGTGCCAGCAGCCAATCAGGGGACCAGCCCCAGCATTTT.

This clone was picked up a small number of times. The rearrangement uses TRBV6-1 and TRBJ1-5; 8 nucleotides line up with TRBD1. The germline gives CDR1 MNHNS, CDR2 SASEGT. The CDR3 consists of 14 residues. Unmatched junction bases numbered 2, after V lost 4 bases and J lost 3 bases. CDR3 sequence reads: CASSGQGFNQPQHF. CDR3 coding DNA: TGTGCCAGCAGTGGACAGGGGTTCAATCAGCCCCAGCATTTT.

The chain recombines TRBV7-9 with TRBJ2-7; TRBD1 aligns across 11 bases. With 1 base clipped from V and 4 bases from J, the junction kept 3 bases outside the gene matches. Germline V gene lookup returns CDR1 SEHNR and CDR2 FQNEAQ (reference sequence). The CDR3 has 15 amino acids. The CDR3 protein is CASSLGTGGWYEQYF. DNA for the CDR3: TGTGCCAGCAGCTTAGGGACAGGGGGCTGGTACGAGCAGTACTTC. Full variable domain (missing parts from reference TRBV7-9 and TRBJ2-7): DTGVSQNPRHKITKRGQNVTFRCDPISEHNRLYWYRQTLGQGPEFLTYFQNEAQLEKSRLLSDRFSAERPKGSFSTLEIQRTEQGDSAMYLCASSLGTGGWYEQYFGPGTRLTVT.

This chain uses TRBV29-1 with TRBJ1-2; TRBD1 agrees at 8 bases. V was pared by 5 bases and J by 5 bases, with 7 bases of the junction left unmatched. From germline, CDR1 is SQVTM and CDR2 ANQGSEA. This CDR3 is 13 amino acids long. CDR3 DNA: TGCAGCGTTTCGAGGGACAGGTCGTATGGCTACACCTTC. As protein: CSVSRDRSYGYTF.

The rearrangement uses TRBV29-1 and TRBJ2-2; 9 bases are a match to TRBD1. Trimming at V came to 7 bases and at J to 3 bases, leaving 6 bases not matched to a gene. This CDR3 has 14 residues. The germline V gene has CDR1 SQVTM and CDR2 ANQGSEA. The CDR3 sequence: CSAITGGDTGELFF. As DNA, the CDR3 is TGCAGCGCGATTACAGGGGGCGACACCGGGGAGCTGTTTTTT.

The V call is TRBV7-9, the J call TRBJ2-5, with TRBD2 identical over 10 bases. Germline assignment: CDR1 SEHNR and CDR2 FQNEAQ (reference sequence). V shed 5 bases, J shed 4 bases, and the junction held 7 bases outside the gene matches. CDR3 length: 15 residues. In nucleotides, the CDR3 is TGTGCCAGCAGCGCAACTTGGACTAGCGGAGAGACCCAGTACTTC. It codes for CASSATWTSGETQYF.

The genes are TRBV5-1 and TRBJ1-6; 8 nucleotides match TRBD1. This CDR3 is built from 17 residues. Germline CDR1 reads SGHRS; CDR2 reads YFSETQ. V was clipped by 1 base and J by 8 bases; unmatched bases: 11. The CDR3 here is CASSLMRSQGAHSPLHF. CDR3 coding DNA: TGCGCCAGCAGCTTGATGAGGTCTCAGGGGGCGCATTCACCCCTCCACTTT.

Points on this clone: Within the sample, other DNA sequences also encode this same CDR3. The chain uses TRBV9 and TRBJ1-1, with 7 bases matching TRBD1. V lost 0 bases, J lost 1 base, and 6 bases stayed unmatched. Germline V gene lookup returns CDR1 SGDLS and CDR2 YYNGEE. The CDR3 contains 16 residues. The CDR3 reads CASSVGAGGGNTEAFF. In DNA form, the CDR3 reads TGTGCCAGCAGCGTAGGTGCAGGGGGAGGGAACACTGAAGCTTTCTTT.

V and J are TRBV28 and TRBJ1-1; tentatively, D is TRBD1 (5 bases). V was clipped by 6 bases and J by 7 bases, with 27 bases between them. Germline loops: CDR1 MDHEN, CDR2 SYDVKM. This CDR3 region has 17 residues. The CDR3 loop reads CASRSGGRLELPFEAFF. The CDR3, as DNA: TGTGCCAGCAGATCGGGGGGACGACTCGAATTACCCTTTGAAGCTTTCTTT.

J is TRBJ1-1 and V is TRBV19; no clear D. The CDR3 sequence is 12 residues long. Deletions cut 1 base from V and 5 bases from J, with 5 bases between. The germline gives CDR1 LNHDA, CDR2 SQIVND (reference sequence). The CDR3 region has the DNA TGTGCCAGTAGTATAGCACGGACTGAAGCTTTCTTT. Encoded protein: CASSIARTEAFF.

The CDR3 protein is CASSPGHPIYGYTF. CDR3 DNA: TGTGCCAGCAGTCCGGGACATCCGATCTATGGCTACACCTTC. The V call is TRBV2, the J call TRBJ1-2; possible D gene TRBD1, 6 bases. The CDR3 sequence is 14 residues long. The V gene's germline CDR1 is SNHLY and CDR2 FYNNEI. Trimming pared 5 bases from V and 4 bases from J, leaving 14 bases between.

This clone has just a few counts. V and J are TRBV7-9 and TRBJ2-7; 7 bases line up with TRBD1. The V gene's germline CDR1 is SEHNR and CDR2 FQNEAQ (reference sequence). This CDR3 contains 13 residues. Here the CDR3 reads CFSKKKGAYEQYF. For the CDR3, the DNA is TGTTTTTCCAAAAAGAAGGGGGCATACGAGCAGTACTTC.

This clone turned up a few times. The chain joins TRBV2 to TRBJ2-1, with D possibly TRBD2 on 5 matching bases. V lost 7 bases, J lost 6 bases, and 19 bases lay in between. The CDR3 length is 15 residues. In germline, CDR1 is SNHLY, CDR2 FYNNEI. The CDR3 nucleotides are TGTGCCAGCACTGTCCTAGCAAAGCTTTTCAATGAGCAGTTCTTC. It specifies CASTVLAKLFNEQFF.

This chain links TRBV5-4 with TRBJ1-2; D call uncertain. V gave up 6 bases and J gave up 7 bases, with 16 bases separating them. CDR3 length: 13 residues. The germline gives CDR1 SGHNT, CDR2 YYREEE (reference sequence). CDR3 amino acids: CASIEFGVSGYTF. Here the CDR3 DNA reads TGTGCCAGCATCGAATTCGGAGTGAGTGGCTACACCTTC.

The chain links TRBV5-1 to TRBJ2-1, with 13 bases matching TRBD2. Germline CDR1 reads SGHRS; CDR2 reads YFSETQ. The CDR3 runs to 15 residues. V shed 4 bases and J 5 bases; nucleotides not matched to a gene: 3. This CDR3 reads CASSRLAGGNNEQFF. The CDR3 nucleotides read TGCGCCAGCAGCCGACTAGCGGGGGGAAACAATGAGCAGTTCTTC. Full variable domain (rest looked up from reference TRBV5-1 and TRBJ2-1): KAGVTQTPRYLIKTRGQQVTLSCSPISGHRSVSWYQQTPGQGLQFLFEYFSETQRNKGNFPGRFSGRQFSNSRSEMNVSTLELGDSALYLCASSRLAGGNNEQFFGPGTRLTVL.

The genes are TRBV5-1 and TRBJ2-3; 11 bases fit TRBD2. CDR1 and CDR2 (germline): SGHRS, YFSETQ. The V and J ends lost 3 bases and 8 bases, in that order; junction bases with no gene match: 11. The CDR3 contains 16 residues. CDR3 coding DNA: TGCGCCAGCAGCTCAGATAGCGGGGGGGCGTTTGGTACGCAGTATTTT. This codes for CASSSDSGGAFGTQYF. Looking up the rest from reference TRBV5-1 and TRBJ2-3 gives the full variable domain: KAGVTQTPRYLIKTRGQQVTLSCSPISGHRSVSWYQQTPGQGLQFLFEYFSETQRNKGNFPGRFSGRQFSNSRSEMNVSTLELGDSALYLCASSSDSGGAFGTQYFGPGTRLTVL.